This T cell receptor (beta chain) is from a study of blood T cell repertoires in COVID-19. The overall study: Both acute and convalescent COVID-19 samples were obtained from the United States, Italy and Spain. The cDNA or gDNA used as material had been derived from T cells, B-cell-depleted T cells, or PBMCs.

Per the study methods: Reference gene primer amplification gave nucleated cell count estimates. Libraries were prepared by immunoSEQ multiplex PCR; TCRdb keeps only in-frame clonotypes and omits some of them. The V and J calls and clone size are taken from that table; D and trimming were inferred from the DNA. The sample shows roughly 74,000 clones, 80% to 90% of them seen only once. This CDR3 region has 16 residues. This sequence was found in a woman aged 45-60 years with acute COVID-19. This rearrangement joins TRBV21-1 to TRBJ1-1; the table gives TRBD1 as D, unverified against the DNA. TRBV21-1 is a pseudogene segment. The sequenced sample was PBMCs or T cells enriched from blood (not recorded which). CDR3 region: CASSQGTGLNGTEAFF. CDR3 DNA sequence: TGTGCCAGCAGCCAGGGGACAGGGCTGAATGGCACTGAAGCTTTCTTT.